This TCR beta chain appears in the sequencing data of a study of blood T cells in healthy people across ages. A second about 7 to 11 cycle PCR used barcoded and J-beta primers. TCRdb itself ran the 5' RACE reads through MiXCR, one entry per CDR3 protein. This table holds fewer than 1,000,000 distinct CDR3 sequences, 35% to 60% found once. The CDR3 contains 15 residues. The V gene end was trimmed by 4 bases and the J gene end by 0 bases; junction bases not matched to a gene: 6. Germline V gene sequence: CDR1 SQVTM, CDR2 ANQGSEA. This clonotype occurred a few times. The clonotype was recovered from a man older than 75 in good health. Sequenced sample: blood. The chain joins TRBV29-1 to TRBJ2-1, with 7 nucleotides matching TRBD2. CDR3 bases: TGCAGCGTTGCGACTAGCTTAATCTCCTACAATGAGCAGTTCTTC. Protein product: CSVATSLISYNEQFF.